These 28 T cell receptor beta chains were all obtained from the same sample, sequenced in a study of human T cells and chemical hapten exposure. As to time point: pre-sensitization, week 0. Treatment defined: therapeutic diphenylcyclopropenone sensitization with weekly scalp DPC. TCRdb itself ran the RACE reads through MiXCR, one entry per CDR3 protein. The profile covers tens of thousands of distinct CDR3 sequences, with roughly a tenth appearing a single time and 14% to 15% taken by the ten largest. The sequences come from whole blood, collected in connection with sensitization to the hapten diphenylcyclopropenone (DPC). The origin of the receptors is a woman between 40 and 50 years old with alopecia areata. Some clones in this sample may be carry-over from other donors' samples.

The rearrangement uses TRBV5-1 and TRBJ2-7, with TRBD1 identical over 7 bases. Germline values: CDR1 SGHRS, CDR2 YFSETQ. Trimming at V came to 5 bases and at J to 8 bases, leaving 10 bases not matched to a gene. The CDR3 consists of 13 residues. CDR3 in amino acids: CASRWTGEGQQYF. The CDR3 region has the DNA TGCGCCAGCAGATGGACAGGTGAGGGGCAGCAGTACTTC.

This clonotype was observed at least ten times. V gene TRBV12-3 or TRBV12-4 combines with J gene TRBJ2-7; the D gene is possibly TRBD2 (7 bases). This CDR3 has 13 amino acids. V dropped 2 bases and J dropped 3 bases, with 8 bases sitting between them. CDR3 amino acids: CASSLRGGYEQYF. DNA for the CDR3: TGTGCCAGCAGTTTAAGGGGGGGCTACGAGCAGTACTTC.

This clonotype was observed a few times. This rearrangement joins TRBV11-3 to TRBJ2-1; D not certain. Trimming cost V 5 bases and J 5 bases, with 10 bases left between them. Germline V gene lookup returns CDR1 SGHNT and CDR2 YENEEA. This CDR3 spans 13 amino acids. The CDR3 DNA follows: TGTGCCAGCAGCACCGGACCCGACAATGAGCAGTTCTTC. Residues: CASSTGPDNEQFF. The whole variable domain, remainder taken from reference TRBV11-3 and TRBJ2-1, is EAGVVQSPRYKIIEKKQPVAFWCNPISGHNTLYWYLQNLGQGPELLIRYENEEAVDDSQLPKDRFSAERLKGVDSTLKIQPAELGDSAVYLCASSTGPDNEQFFGPGTRLTVL.

This clonotype was detected a few times. The chain carries TRBV28 and TRBJ2-3, with D tentatively TRBD2 (6 bases). The germline V gene encodes CDR1 MDHEN and CDR2 SYDVKM. The V and J ends lost 7 bases and 4 bases respectively, with 24 bases between them. The CDR3 loop spans 17 amino acids. CDR3 in DNA: TGTGCCAGCACTCCTCCGGGACTTCTCCCGGGGTCAGATACGCAGTATTTT. Its translation is CASTPPGLLPGSDTQYF.

This clonotype has at least ten counts. The J gene is TRBJ1-5, the V gene TRBV5-1; tentatively, D is TRBD1 (6 bases). The CDR3 covers 15 residues. The germline CDR1 and CDR2 sequences are SGHRS and YFSETQ. The V end lost 5 bases, the J end lost 0 bases, and 12 bases lay between the germline ends. This chain's CDR3 is CASRRTEDSNQPQHF. CDR3 coding DNA: TGCGCCAGCAGACGGACAGAGGATAGCAATCAGCCCCAGCATTTT.

This clonotype was observed many times. V and J are TRBV20-1 and TRBJ1-1; D is undetermined. Per germline, CDR1 DFQATT and CDR2 SNEGSKA (reference sequence). The CDR3 is made up of 13 amino acids. Trimming removed 0 bases at V and 3 bases at J, with 8 bases between. The CDR3 DNA reads TGCAGTGCTAGAGATAAGAGCGACACTGAAGCTTTCTTT. The encoded protein is CSARDKSDTEAFF.

There are many counts of this clonotype. This chain links TRBV7-9 with TRBJ1-5; D ambiguous. Germline V gene lookup returns CDR1 SEHNR and CDR2 FQNEAQ (reference sequence). The CDR3 spans 13 residues. Trimming left V 1 base short and J 6 bases short, with 7 bases between. CDR3 nucleotides: TGTGCCAGCAGCTTAGAAGGAGGTCAGCCCCAGCATTTT. It is translated as CASSLEGGQPQHF.

This clonotype was recorded at least ten times. This sequence joins TRBV5-1 and TRBJ2-3; D perhaps matches TRBD1 (7 bases). V gave up 2 bases and J gave up 3 bases, with 13 bases separating them. This CDR3 has 15 residues. CDR1 and CDR2 from the germline V gene are SGHRS and YFSETQ. In nucleotides, the CDR3 is TGCGCCAGCAGCTTACCAGGGGGGAGTACAGATACGCAGTATTTT. This translates into CASSLPGGSTDTQYF.

This clonotype was found many times. V and J are TRBV29-1 and TRBJ2-7; TRBD1 agrees at 8 bases. Trimming removed 7 bases from V and 5 bases from J; junction bases left unmatched: 7. The CDR3 has 12 residues. CDR1 is SQVTM, CDR2 ANQGSEA, per germline. The DNA for the CDR3 is TGCAGCGGCAAGGACAGGGTTGACGAGCAGTACTTC. Translation gives CSGKDRVDEQYF.

The chain couples TRBV25-1 to TRBJ2-3; D may be TRBD1 (5 bases). CDR3 length: 14 amino acids. With 3 bases removed from V and 2 bases from J, the gap between germline ends came to 9 bases. Germline CDR1 and CDR2: MGHDK and SYGVNS. The CDR3 reads CASSDTGFTDTQYF. Here the CDR3 DNA reads TGTGCCAGCAGTGACACAGGATTCACAGATACGCAGTATTTT. Filled out from reference TRBV25-1 and TRBJ2-3, the complete variable domain reads EADIYQTPRYLVIGTGKKITLECSQTMGHDKMYWYQQDPGMELHLIHYSYGVNSTEKGDLSSESTVSRIRTEHFPLTLESARPSHTSQYLCASSDTGFTDTQYFGPGTRLTVL.

V gene TRBV27 combines with J gene TRBJ2-1; D unresolved. V lost 2 bases, J lost 6 bases, and 8 bases lay in between. CDR3 length equals 13 residues. CDR1 is MNHEY and CDR2 is SMNVEV in the germline V gene (reference sequence). The CDR3 protein is CASSLTGLNEQFF. In nucleotides, the CDR3 is TGTGCCAGCAGTTTAACCGGGCTCAATGAGCAGTTCTTC.

This clonotype has more than one count but fewer than ten. The chain combines TRBV20-1 with TRBJ2-7, with 9 bases that match TRBD1. The V segment lost 0 bases and the J segment 7 bases; nucleotides outside the gene matches: 10. CDR3 length: 15 residues. Germline assignment: CDR1 DFQATT and CDR2 SNEGSKA (reference sequence). This chain's CDR3 is CSARDRGTGRWEQYF. CDR3 sequence (DNA): TGCAGTGCTAGAGATAGAGGGACAGGGAGATGGGAGCAGTACTTC.

This clonotype was counted at least ten times. The V and J genes are TRBV13 and TRBJ1-6; D call uncertain. Germline values: CDR1 PRHDT, CDR2 FYEKMQ (reference sequence). The CDR3 is made up of 17 amino acids. V was shortened by 2 bases and J by 0 bases, with 11 bases between the two germline ends. For the CDR3, the DNA is TGTGCCAGCAGCTTATCCCCCAGCAGCTCCTATAATTCACCCCTCCACTTT. It translates to CASSLSPSSSYNSPLHF.

The sample holds many counts of this clonotype. The V call is TRBV28, the J call TRBJ1-2; the D gene is possibly TRBD1 (5 bases). The germline CDR1 and CDR2 sequences are MDHEN and SYDVKM. The CDR3 has 13 amino acids. Trimming cost V 6 bases and J 4 bases, with 12 bases left between them. This CDR3 is CASRAYGGYGYTF. CDR3 in DNA: TGTGCCAGCAGGGCGTACGGGGGCTATGGCTACACCTTC.

The table lists this clonotype with a few counts. The CDR3 loop reads CASSQARGGTQYF. Here the CDR3 DNA reads TGTGCCAGCAGCCAAGCTCGTGGGGGGACCCAGTACTTC. The J gene is TRBJ2-5, the V gene TRBV3-1, with D perhaps given as TRBD1 or TRBD2 (5 bases each). The CDR3 totals 13 residues. Trimming pared 1 base from V and 7 bases from J, leaving 10 bases between. Germline V gives CDR1 LGHDT, CDR2 YNNKEL (reference sequence).

This clonotype was recorded at least ten times. The CDR3 region has the DNA TGTGCCAGCAGCTTAACGGGAGGGATGAACACTGAAGCTTTCTTT. Its translation is CASSLTGGMNTEAFF. The chain links TRBV7-3 to TRBJ1-1; D gene ambiguous. The CDR3 contains 15 residues. The germline V and J ends were trimmed by 0 bases and 0 bases, with 8 bases remaining between them. Germline V CDR1 and CDR2: SGHTA, FQGTGA.

This clonotype showed up many times. V gene TRBV18 combines with J gene TRBJ2-7; the D gene is possibly TRBD1 (5 bases). The V and J ends lost 3 bases and 6 bases respectively, with 12 bases between them. This CDR3 has 13 amino acids. CDR1 is KGHSH, CDR2 LQKENI, per germline. The CDR3 sequence is CASSPSRVPEQYF. The CDR3 DNA follows: TGTGCCAGCTCACCTAGCAGGGTCCCCGAGCAGTACTTC.

In this sample, this clonotype turned up many times. V and J are TRBV19 and TRBJ2-7; the match to TRBD1 covers 9 bases. With 8 bases clipped from V and 5 bases from J, the junction kept 13 bases outside the gene matches. Germline V gives CDR1 LNHDA, CDR2 SQIVND (reference sequence). This CDR3 region has 15 residues. The CDR3 is CASSPGQGFANEQYF. The CDR3 nucleotides read TGTGCCAGTTCCCCTGGACAGGGGTTCGCCAACGAGCAGTACTTC.

This chain connects TRBV3-1 to TRBJ2-7; D uncertain. This CDR3 comprises 14 residues. V lost 1 base to trimming and J lost 2 bases, with 9 bases between them. Germline lookup yields CDR1 LGHDT and CDR2 YNNKEL (reference sequence). The CDR3 coding sequence is TGTGCCAGCAGCCAAGGTTCAGACGCCTACGAGCAGTACTTC. Its protein product is CASSQGSDAYEQYF.

In the case of this clonotype: A much larger clone sits a single nucleotide away, making a read error possible. The chain joins TRBV13 to TRBJ1-3; the match to TRBD1 covers 9 bases. The germline CDR1 and CDR2 sequences are PRHDT and FYEKMQ (reference sequence). Trimming took 4 bases from V and 4 from J; bases not matched to a gene: 5. The CDR3 runs to 15 residues. CDR3 in DNA: TGTGCCAGCAGCTGGGGACAGGGTCCAGGAAACACCATATATTTT. Protein product: CASSWGQGPGNTIYF.

This clonotype has a handful of counts. This sequence joins TRBV6-2 or TRBV6-3 and TRBJ2-3, with D maybe TRBD1 (6 bases). V was cut by 0 bases and J by 4 bases, with 11 bases left in between. Germline loops: CDR1 MNHEY, CDR2 SVGEGT. The length of the CDR3 is 15 residues. The CDR3 spells CASSYSQGRADTQYF. As DNA, the CDR3 is TGTGCCAGCAGTTACTCACAGGGTCGCGCAGATACGCAGTATTTT.

The gene calls are TRBV7-2 and TRBJ1-5; no firm D call. There are 15 residues in the CDR3. Germline CDR1 reads SGHTA; CDR2 reads FQGNSA. Trimming removed 1 base from V and 2 bases from J, with 9 bases in between. The CDR3 region is CASSLDEERNQPQHF. The DNA of the CDR3 is TGTGCCAGCAGCTTAGATGAGGAGCGCAATCAGCCCCAGCATTTT.

At least ten counts were recorded for this clonotype. This chain joins TRBV3-1 and TRBJ2-1; D perhaps matches TRBD2 (6 bases). The CDR3 is 17 residues long. V was shortened by 1 base and J by 3 bases, with 16 bases between the two germline ends. Germline CDR1 reads LGHDT; CDR2 reads YNNKEL (reference sequence). CDR3 nucleotide sequence: TGTGCCAGCAGCCAAGGTGATTTAGCGGCTCTCTACAATGAGCAGTTCTTC. Amino acid sequence: CASSQGDLAALYNEQFF.

This clonotype was picked up many times. The chain has TRBV11-2 and TRBJ2-3; possibly TRBD2 for D (7 bases). Trimming pared 0 bases from V and 0 bases from J, leaving 10 bases between. This CDR3 is built from 16 residues. Germline loops: CDR1 SGHAT, CDR2 FQNNGV. CDR3 nucleotide sequence: TGTGCCAGCAGCTTAGAGGGGGGGGCCAGCACAGATACGCAGTATTTT. Translation: CASSLEGGASTDTQYF.

This clonotype has only a few counts. The chain couples TRBV7-8 to TRBJ2-2, with 7 bases aligning to TRBD1. The CDR3 totals 15 residues. The V segment lost 2 bases and the J segment 3 bases; nucleotides outside the gene matches: 3. Germline V lookup: CDR1 SGHVS, CDR2 FQNEAQ. CDR3 in amino acids: CASSLKGADTGELFF. The CDR3 DNA follows: TGTGCCAGCAGCTTAAAGGGGGCCGACACCGGGGAGCTGTTTTTT.

The chain joins TRBV5-4 to TRBJ2-7, with no clear D. The CDR3 sequence is 11 residues long. V dropped 4 bases and J dropped 5 bases, with 7 bases sitting between them. Germline V gene sequence: CDR1 SGHNT, CDR2 YYREEE (reference sequence). The CDR3 DNA sequence: TGTGCCAGCAGCCAAACCAACGAGCAGTACTTC. It yields the protein CASSQTNEQYF.

This chain uses TRBV29-1 with TRBJ1-2, with TRBD1 as a possible D gene (5 bases). The CDR3 sequence is 13 residues long. Trimming removed 3 bases from V and 4 bases from J, with 12 bases in between. Germline CDR1 and CDR2: SQVTM and ANQGSEA. CDR3 in amino acids: CSVEAGSGYGYTF. CDR3 DNA: TGCAGCGTTGAGGCAGGGTCGGGCTATGGCTACACCTTC.

Worth noting for this clonotype: It may be a read error: a sequence one base away is much more abundant. J is TRBJ1-6 and V is TRBV30; D is undetermined. This CDR3 spans 15 amino acids. Germline CDR1 reads GTSNPN; CDR2 reads SVGIG (reference sequence). The CDR3 region has the DNA TGTGCCTTCCGGGGTCCGAGCTCCCATAATTCACCCCTCCACTTT. Its protein is CAFRGPSSHNSPLHF.